This T cell receptor (beta chain) is drawn from a study of T-cell memory formation after mild COVID-19. TCRdb independently ran MiXCR on the 5' RACE reads; one entry per CDR3 protein. Found here are around 180,000 distinct CDR3 sequences, roughly 16% of them singletons; the top ten hold around 1.9%. Study-wide points: Pre-infection memory contained some responding clones, which suggested that cross-reactive memory had joined. CD4+ clones that contracted lay mainly in CM and EM; CD8+ ones lay in EMRA.

V lost 3 bases and J lost 4; bases outside the gene matches: 12. The germline gives CDR1 MNHNY, CDR2 SVGAGI (reference sequence). This CDR3 region has 17 residues. This clonotype was seen at least ten times. The antigen is unknown. The receptor was isolated from an adult woman who had mild COVID-19 (a few samples of this study predate the infection). Cell type and time point are not known. This chain connects TRBV6-6 to TRBJ2-5, with TRBD2 identical over 9 bases. Sequencing input: PBMCs or a T cell subset sorted from them (not recorded which). The chain's CDR3 is CASSYPALAGELETQYF. CDR3 DNA: TGTGCCAGCAGTTATCCCGCGTTAGCGGGAGAACTAGAGACCCAGTACTTC.